This T cell receptor (beta chain) is drawn from a study of blood T cell repertoires in COVID-19. Looked up from germline, CDR1 is SGDLS and CDR2 is YYNGEE. The CDR3 sequence is 16 residues long. Trimming cost V 0 bases and J 6 bases, with 16 bases left between them. Patients at the Seattle site were enrolled during active infection and followed longitudinally. In the original processing: Quantification of nucleated cells was approximated via reference gene primer amplification. Generated by immunoSEQ multiplex PCR, the TCRdb table keeps only in-frame clones and is missing some. V, J and clone size were drawn from that table, and D and trimming were deduced from the DNA. Among some 99,000 clones listed, 85% to 90% were seen once.

The V gene is TRBV9, the J gene TRBJ1-3; D unresolved. The sequenced sample consisted of peripheral blood. The TCR originated in a human donor with COVID-19, enrolled during active disease. The donor label of this sample is uncertain. The CDR3 sequence is CASSVEWASSPNTIYF. CDR3 sequence (DNA): TGTGCCAGCAGCGTAGAGTGGGCCTCGTCTCCAAACACCATATATTTT.